The TCR beta chain described here comes from a study of shared clonotypes between healthy human individuals. General study results and limits: Lower generation probabilities were found for non-shared clonotypes than for those shared by all four donors. In a handful of donors, around 4.8% of naive CD4 clonotypes appeared in common.

Using immunoSEQ multiplex PCR, the repertoire was profiled, and TCRdb retains in-frame clones only, with some absent. The table lists about 1,900,000 clones, just under 95% of them singletons. This clone has just one count. The antigen is not known. In the naive CD8 group, cells lacked CD45RO and were positively selected for CCR7, so terminally differentiated effector memory CD45RA+ cells were left out. The ends lost 3 bases at V and 4 bases at J; junction bases unmatched: 13. The CDR3 consists of 18 residues. Germline CDR1 MGHRA, CDR2 YSYEKL. The specimen sequenced was naive CD8+ T cells sorted from blood. This sequence was found in a man between 18 and 35 years old in good health. V is TRBV4-1 and J is TRBJ2-1; 9 positions agree with TRBD2. The CDR3 DNA reads TGCGCCAGCAGCCAGGAGCCCGGGCTAGCGGGGATGTACAATGAGCAGTTCTTC. Translated: CASSQEPGLAGMYNEQFF.